The next 17 T cell receptor beta chains were all read from a single sample in a study of blood T cells in healthy people across ages. PCR was performed a second time for roughly 6 to 12 cycles using a sample-barcoded 5' primer and a J-beta primer mix. TCRdb reprocessed the 5' RACE reads via MiXCR and lists one record per CDR3 protein. This sample has 1.5 million to 2 million distinct CDR3 sequences, with almost 35% found just once. The specimen sequenced was blood. The receptors here all came from a woman aged 25 to 39 in good health.

The chain carries TRBV30 and TRBJ1-2; possibly TRBD1 for D (6 bases). Germline CDR1 GTSNPN, CDR2 SVGIG (reference sequence). V was clipped by 2 bases and J by 6 bases, with 13 bases between them. The CDR3 spans 13 residues. The CDR3 reads CAWSYRAVHGYTF. For the CDR3, the DNA is TGTGCCTGGAGTTACAGGGCCGTCCATGGCTACACCTTC. Variable domain in full (rest from reference TRBV30 and TRBJ1-2): SQTIHQWPATLVQPVGSPLSLECTVEGTSNPNLYWYRQAAGRGLQLLFYSVGIGQISSEVPQNLSASRPQDRQFILSSKKLLLSDSGFYLCAWSYRAVHGYTFGSGTRLTVV.

The chain carries TRBV7-9 and TRBJ1-2; 7 bases agree with TRBD1. Trimming cost V 5 bases and J 4 bases; bases outside gene matches: 10. The CDR3 length is 15 residues. CDR1 is SEHNR, CDR2 FQNEAQ, per germline (reference sequence). CDR3 sequence reads: CASSPRLGQSYGYTF. The CDR3, as DNA: TGTGCCAGCAGCCCTAGACTGGGACAGAGCTATGGCTACACCTTC.

This clonotype has just a few counts. This chain links TRBV5-6 with TRBJ2-2; 10 nucleotides match TRBD1. CDR3 length: 17 residues. J was trimmed by 5 bases and V by 2 bases; bases with no gene match: 9. In germline, CDR1 is SGHDT, CDR2 YYEEEE. CDR3 sequence reads: CASSLPRDRGVTGELFF. Here the CDR3 DNA reads TGTGCCAGCAGCTTACCCCGGGACAGGGGTGTAACCGGGGAGCTGTTTTTT.

This chain links TRBV10-3 with TRBJ1-2; D uncertain. This CDR3 has 12 amino acids. CDR1 and CDR2 (germline): ENHRY, SYGVKD. Trimming pared 10 bases from V and 7 bases from J, leaving 16 bases between. CDR3 protein: CATSLPSSGYTF. For the CDR3, the DNA is TGTGCCACCAGCCTACCAAGTTCTGGCTACACCTTC.

The rearrangement joins TRBV20-1 to TRBJ1-1; D remains unclear. CDR3 length: 17 amino acids. V lost 0 bases, J lost 1 base, and 18 bases lay in between. CDR1 and CDR2 (germline): DFQATT, SNEGSKA (reference sequence). CDR3: CSARDRLLTARNTEAFF. As DNA, the CDR3 is TGCAGTGCTAGAGATCGTCTTCTTACCGCCAGGAACACTGAAGCTTTCTTT.

The gene calls are TRBV20-1 and TRBJ2-1; the match to TRBD2 covers 14 bases. Trimming removed 6 bases from V and 6 bases from J; junction bases left unmatched: 7. Germline V gives CDR1 DFQATT, CDR2 SNEGSKA (reference sequence). The CDR3 has 15 amino acids. Here the CDR3 reads CSATFGLAGGNEQFF. In nucleotides, the CDR3 is TGCAGTGCCACCTTCGGACTAGCGGGGGGCAATGAGCAGTTCTTC.

The chain combines TRBV20-1 with TRBJ2-5; D could derive from TRBD1 or TRBD2 (5 bases each). Germline V gene sequence: CDR1 DFQATT, CDR2 SNEGSKA (reference sequence). The CDR3 totals 15 residues. The germline V and J ends were trimmed by 3 bases and 11 bases, with 25 bases remaining between them. CDR3 sequence (DNA): TGCAGTGCTAGTCACCGGGACCACCCCTACAATGAGCAGTACTTC. Amino acids: CSASHRDHPYNEQYF.

The CDR3 nucleotides read TGCGCCAGCAGCCAAGATGGAGGGGGCCCCCAAGAGACCCAGTACTTC. Translated: CASSQDGGGPQETQYF. V and J are TRBV4-1 and TRBJ2-4, with D tentatively TRBD1 (7 bases). The DNA end lines up better with TRBJ2-5; the J call may be wrong. Germline assignment: CDR1 MGHRA and CDR2 YSYEKL. The CDR3 is 16 residues long.

This chain connects TRBV12-3 or TRBV12-4 to TRBJ2-7, with D possibly TRBD2 on 5 matching bases. V lost 6 bases, J lost 4 bases, and 13 bases lay in between. The length of the CDR3 is 13 residues. CDR3 in amino acids: CASRFSRRYEQYF. CDR3 bases: TGTGCCAGCAGGTTTTCTCGGAGGTACGAGCAGTACTTC.

This clonotype was counted between two and nine times. This chain uses TRBV7-9 with TRBJ1-2; D unclear. This CDR3 region has 13 residues. Looked up from germline, CDR1 is SEHNR and CDR2 is FQNEAQ (reference sequence). Trimming shortened V by 3 bases and J by 7 bases, and 12 bases separated the two germline ends. The DNA for the CDR3 is TGTGCCAGCAGCTTGGTTGACATGGCTGGCTACACCTTC. Translated: CASSLVDMAGYTF.

The CDR3 loop is CASSEHRVVNYGYTF. The CDR3 DNA reads TGTGCCAGCAGTGAACACAGGGTCGTAAACTATGGCTACACCTTC. The chain combines TRBV6-1 with TRBJ1-2, with D possibly being TRBD1 (6 bases). Trimming cost V 2 bases and J 2 bases, with 12 bases left between them. This CDR3 is built from 15 residues. Per germline, CDR1 MNHNS and CDR2 SASEGT.

On this clonotype: Just one base apart from a much larger clone, this may be a read error. This sequence joins TRBV29-1 and TRBJ2-1, with a possible D match to TRBD1 (6 bases). Deletions cut 7 bases from V and 4 bases from J, with 11 bases between. CDR1 is SQVTM, CDR2 ANQGSEA, per germline. CDR3 length: 12 residues. CDR3 amino acids: CSAGGGYNEQFF. As DNA, the CDR3 is TGCAGCGCTGGGGGCGGGTACAATGAGCAGTTCTTC.

This chain joins TRBV20-1 and TRBJ2-3, with D perhaps matching TRBD2 (5 bases). This CDR3 is built from 15 residues. The germline gives CDR1 DFQATT, CDR2 SNEGSKA (reference sequence). Trimming removed 5 bases at V and 1 base at J, with 16 bases between. CDR3 DNA sequence: TGCAGTGCTCCCCACATTGGGAGCGGCACAGATACGCAGTATTTT. Translation gives CSAPHIGSGTDTQYF.

This clonotype was detected a few times. The chain carries TRBV20-1 and TRBJ2-7; 7 bases are shared with TRBD1. This CDR3 is 12 amino acids long. With 6 bases clipped from V and 3 bases from J, the junction kept 5 bases outside the gene matches. The germline CDR1 and CDR2 sequences are DFQATT and SNEGSKA (reference sequence). This CDR3 is CSADRTIYEQYF. CDR3 DNA: TGCAGTGCGGACAGGACGATCTACGAGCAGTACTTC.

This chain connects TRBV29-1 to TRBJ1-5; no definite D call. This CDR3 spans 14 amino acids. Looked up from germline, CDR1 is SQVTM and CDR2 is ANQGSEA. Trimming pared 2 bases from V and 2 bases from J, leaving 10 bases between. The CDR3 sequence: CSVERGIGNQPQHF. CDR3 bases: TGCAGCGTTGAACGGGGAATCGGCAATCAGCCCCAGCATTTT.

The sample holds a few counts of this clonotype. The rearrangement joins TRBV3-1 to TRBJ1-1; a possible D gene is TRBD1 (6 bases). Trimming removed 6 bases from V and 1 base from J, with 9 bases in between. CDR3 size: 13 residues. Germline CDR1 is LGHDT and CDR2 is YNNKEL (reference sequence). Here the CDR3 reads CASRSQGNTEAFF. CDR3 DNA sequence: TGTGCCAGCAGGTCACAGGGGAACACTGAAGCTTTCTTT.

This clonotype turned up a few times. The genes are TRBV6-6 and TRBJ2-1, with D perhaps TRBD2 (6 bases). The CDR3 has 14 residues. Germline CDR1 MNHNY, CDR2 SVGAGI (reference sequence). Trimming left V 2 bases short and J 7 bases short, with 12 bases between. CDR3 residues: CASSYATLANEQFF. In DNA, the CDR3 is TGTGCCAGCAGTTACGCAACCCTAGCGAATGAGCAGTTCTTC.